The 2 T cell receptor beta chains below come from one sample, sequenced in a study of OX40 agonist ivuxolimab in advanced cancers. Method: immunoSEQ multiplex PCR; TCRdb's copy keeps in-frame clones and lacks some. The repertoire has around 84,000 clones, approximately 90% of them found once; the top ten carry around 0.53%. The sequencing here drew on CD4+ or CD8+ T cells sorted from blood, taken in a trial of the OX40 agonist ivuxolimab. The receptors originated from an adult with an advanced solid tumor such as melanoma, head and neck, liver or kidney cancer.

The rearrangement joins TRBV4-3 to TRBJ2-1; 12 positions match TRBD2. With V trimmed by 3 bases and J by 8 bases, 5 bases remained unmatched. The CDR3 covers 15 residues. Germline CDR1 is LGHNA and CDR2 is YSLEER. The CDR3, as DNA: TGCGCCAGCAGCCAGACTAGCGGGAGTATGGATGAGCAGTTCTTC. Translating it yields CASSQTSGSMDEQFF.

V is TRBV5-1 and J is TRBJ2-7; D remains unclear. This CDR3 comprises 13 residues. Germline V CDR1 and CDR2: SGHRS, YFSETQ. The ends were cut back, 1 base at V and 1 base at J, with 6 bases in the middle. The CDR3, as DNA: TGCGCCAGCAGCTTGAAAAGGTCCTACGAGCAGTACTTC. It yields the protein CASSLKRSYEQYF.